This entry concerns a single TCR beta chain. TCRdb's copy holds only in-frame clones and misses some; the assay was immunoSEQ multiplex PCR. Of under 250,000 clones listed, around 85% are singletons. Patients in Seattle were enrolled during active infection, then followed longitudinally. This entry comes from a study of blood T cell repertoires in COVID-19. Study-level information: Sources were T cells, B-cell-depleted T cells, or PBMCs; the material itself was cDNA or gDNA.

Germline-derived CDR1 and CDR2 are MNHEY and SMNVEV (reference sequence). The V end lost 2 bases, the J end lost 5 bases, and 12 bases lay between the germline ends. The CDR3 is 14 residues long. The sequenced sample consisted of peripheral blood. This sequence originates from a woman between 65 and 79 years old with COVID-19, enrolled during active disease. The chain couples TRBV27 to TRBJ2-5; possible D gene TRBD2, 5 bases. The CDR3 region is CASSLGGGEETQYF. As DNA, the CDR3 is TGTGCCAGCAGTTTAGGAGGTGGTGAGGAGACCCAGTACTTC.